The sample holds one count of the clone carrying this TCR beta chain. The data originate from a study of blood T cell repertoires in COVID-19. Looking at the study overall: Samples of COVID-19 (acute and convalescent) were obtained from the United States, Italy and Spain.

In the original workflow: It was from reference gene primer amplification that nucleated cell counts were estimated. TCRdb's table, derived via immunoSEQ multiplex PCR, lists solely in-frame clones and lacks some. Clonal size and the V and J genes are those of that table, whereas D and trimming came from the DNA. The data show about 110,000 clones, with roughly 76% seen just once and 9.4% held by the top ten. CDR3 length equals 13 residues. The germline CDR1 and CDR2 sequences are MDHEN and SYDVKM. V lost 8 bases to trimming and J lost 5 bases, with 15 bases between them. Source material: peripheral blood. This chain connects TRBV28 to TRBJ2-5, with D possibly TRBD2 on 5 matching bases. This TCR was sampled from a woman aged 70-85 years with acute or convalescent COVID-19. The CDR3 protein is CASEGLSGETQYF. CDR3 sequence (DNA): TGTGCCAGCGAAGGACTGTCCGGGGAGACCCAGTACTTC. Full variable domain (remainder filled in from reference TRBV28 and TRBJ2-5): DVKVTQSSRYLVKRTGEKVFLECVQDMDHENMFWYRQDPGLGLRLIYFSYDVKMKEKGDIPEGYSVSREKKERFSLILESASTNQTSMYLCASEGLSGETQYFGPGTRLLVL.